These T cell receptor beta chains were read from a single sample in a study of T cell responses to AZD1222 COVID-19 vaccine. Method: immunoSEQ multiplex PCR; TCRdb's copy keeps in-frame clones and lacks some. The table records 110,000 to 150,000 clones, approximately 89% of them present only once. This specimen was peripheral blood, taken on day 0 of AZD1222 vaccination. Receptors originate from an adult in good health. Both conserved end residues are part of each CDR3. A D gene is named only where the DNA matches it firmly. Clone size is shown for a subset of rows, as once, few, many or a class of expanded clone.

J	V	D	size	length	CDR3	DNA
TRBJ1-3	TRBV5-1	.	.	13	CASKASSGNTIYF	TGCGCCAGCAAGGCTTCCTCTGGAAACACCATATATTTT
TRBJ1-5	TRBV30	.	.	13	CAWSELSNQPQHF	TGTGCCTGGAGTGAGCTAAGCAATCAGCCCCAGCATTTT
TRBJ1-1	TRBV30	.	.	13	CAWSSPGSTEAFF	TGTGCCTGGAGTTCTCCCGGTAGTACTGAAGCTTTCTTT
TRBJ1-1	TRBV18	TRBD1	.	15	CASSPRKGAGTEAFF	TGTGCCAGCTCACCCAGGAAGGGGGCTGGCACTGAAGCTTTCTTT
TRBJ2-6	TRBV7-6	.	.	15	CASSLAKTGANVLTF	TGTGCCAGCAGCTTAGCAAAAACCGGGGCCAACGTCCTGACTTTC
TRBJ2-7	TRBV5-1	TRBD1	.	14	CASSERDSTYEQYF	TGCGCCAGCAGCGAAAGGGACAGTACCTACGAGCAGTACTTC
TRBJ1-4	TRBV19	.	.	13	CASSSATNEKLFF	TGTGCCAGTAGTTCCGCAACTAATGAAAAACTGTTTTTT
TRBJ1-2	TRBV5-1	.	.	14	CASSLPGAGVGYTF	TGCGCCAGCAGCTTGCCCGGGGCAGGGGTAGGCTACACCTTC
TRBJ1-2	TRBV19	.	.	10	CASGPYGYTF	TGTGCCAGCGGACCTTATGGCTACACCTTC
TRBJ2-3	TRBV6-2/TRBV6-3	.	.	14	CASSYGGAVDTQYF	TGTGCCAGCAGTTACGGCGGGGCAGTAGATACGCAGTATTTT
TRBJ2-3	TRBV6-4	.	few	13	CASSVSGTDTQYF	TGTGCCAGCAGTGTTAGCGGCACAGATACGCAGTATTTT
TRBJ1-1	TRBV6-6	.	.	14	CASTRRAVNTEAFF	TGTGCCAGCACCAGAAGGGCCGTGAACACTGAAGCTTTCTTT
TRBJ1-1	TRBV25-1	TRBD1	.	14	CASSEGQGATEAFF	TGTGCCAGCAGTGAGGGACAGGGGGCAACTGAAGCTTTCTTT
TRBJ2-2	TRBV15	.	.	21	CATSRVGILSMAGTNTGELFF	TGTGCCACCAGCAGAGTCGGGATTTTGAGTATGGCAGGGACGAACACCGGGGAGCTGTTTTTT
TRBJ1-5	TRBV28	.	.	16	CASSPLGQSSNQPQHF	TGTGCCAGCAGTCCCTTAGGGCAGTCGAGCAATCAGCCCCAGCATTTT
TRBJ1-2	TRBV15	.	.	13	CATSRERNYGYTF	TGTGCCACCAGCAGAGAGAGGAACTATGGCTACACCTTC
TRBJ2-3	TRBV7-8	TRBD2	once	15	CASSPSSGGADTQYF	TGTGCCAGCAGCCCCTCCAGCGGGGGAGCAGATACGCAGTATTTT
TRBJ1-3	TRBV6-5	TRBD1	.	13	CASGTGGGNTIYF	TGTGCCAGCGGGACAGGGGGGGGAAACACCATATATTTT
TRBJ2-3	TRBV3-1/TRBV3-2	TRBD2	.	17	CASSFRLAGASTDTQYF	TGTGCCAGCAGCTTCCGACTAGCGGGAGCAAGCACAGATACGCAGTATTTT
TRBJ1-3	TRBV19	.	.	11	CASSISRDMNF	TGTGCCAGTAGTATCTCGCGGGACATGAATTTT
TRBJ1-4	TRBV6-6	.	.	13	CASSLGPYEKLFF	TGTGCCAGCAGTTTGGGGCCATATGAAAAACTGTTTTTT
TRBJ2-3	TRBV4-1	TRBD1	.	18	CASSQGAYGQGRTDTQYF	TGCGCCAGCAGCCAAGGGGCTTATGGACAGGGGCGCACAGATACGCAGTATTTT
TRBJ1-4	TRBV6-5	TRBD1	.	16	CASSYATGTANEKLFF	TGTGCCAGCAGTTACGCAACAGGGACAGCTAATGAAAAACTGTTTTTT
TRBJ1-2	TRBV7-6	.	.	17	CASSSPRAGRANYGYTF	TGTGCCAGCAGCTCCCCCCGGGCAGGGCGAGCTAACTATGGCTACACCTTC
TRBJ2-6	TRBV5-5	.	.	15	CASSFDLSGANVLTF	TGTGCCAGCAGCTTTGACCTATCTGGGGCCAACGTCCTGACTTTC
TRBJ1-1	TRBV6-5	TRBD1	once	11	CATYRGPEAFF	TGTGCCACGTACAGGGGTCCGGAAGCTTTCTTT
TRBJ2-7	TRBV14	.	.	11	CASSYGYEQYF	TGTGCCAGCAGTTACGGCTACGAGCAGTACTTC
TRBJ1-5	TRBV6-5	.	.	14	CASSYSSGSQPQHF	TGTGCCAGCAGTTACTCGAGTGGGAGTCAGCCCCAGCATTTT
TRBJ1-3	TRBV7-2	.	.	14	CASSPWTVGNTIYF	TGTGCCAGCAGCCCTTGGACAGTGGGAAACACCATATATTTT
TRBJ1-1	TRBV28	.	few	15	CASSSMAGWNTEAFF	TGTGCCAGCAGCTCGATGGCGGGATGGAACACTGAAGCTTTCTTT
TRBJ1-1	TRBV9	TRBD1	.	16	CASSVEGQGGRTEAFF	TGTGCCAGCAGCGTAGAGGGACAGGGAGGTCGGACTGAAGCTTTCTTT
TRBJ1-4	TRBV30	.	.	14	CAWSPGWANEKLFF	TGTGCCTGGAGCCCAGGGTGGGCTAATGAAAAACTGTTTTTT
TRBJ1-6	TRBV7-9	.	.	17	CASSSRAGGIDNSPLHF	TGTGCCAGCAGCTCTCGGGCCGGGGGCATCGATAATTCACCCCTCCACTTT
TRBJ1-2	TRBV13	TRBD1	.	16	CASSLGRGTGKYGYTF	TGTGCCAGCAGCTTAGGCCGCGGGACAGGGAAATATGGCTACACCTTC
TRBJ1-3	TRBV25-1	.	.	17	CASSERKRETPGNTIYF	TGTGCCAGCAGTGAGAGGAAGAGGGAAACGCCTGGAAACACCATATATTTT
TRBJ1-2	TRBV6-2/TRBV6-3	.	once	11	CASSYSRGYTF	TGTGCCAGCAGCTACTCGCGTGGCTACACCTTC
TRBJ1-5	TRBV7-9	TRBD1	.	15	CASSRTGESNQPQHF	TGTGCCAGCAGTCGGACAGGGGAAAGCAATCAGCCCCAGCATTTT
TRBJ1-5	TRBV6-5	TRBD1	.	15	CASRTVGQGNQPQHF	TGTGCCAGCAGAACGGTCGGACAGGGTAATCAGCCCCAGCATTTT
TRBJ2-1	TRBV11-3	.	.	15	CASSLSVSSYNEQFF	TGTGCCAGCAGCTTAAGCGTAAGCTCCTACAATGAGCAGTTCTTC
TRBJ2-3	TRBV2	.	.	14	CASSAWGVIDTQYF	TGTGCCAGCAGTGCATGGGGTGTAATAGATACGCAGTATTTT
TRBJ1-2	TRBV5-8	.	.	11	CASSFSYGYTF	TGTGCCAGCAGCTTCAGTTATGGCTACACCTTC
TRBJ1-2	TRBV7-9	.	.	12	CASSDGDYGYTF	TGTGCCAGCAGCGACGGAGACTATGGCTACACCTTC
TRBJ2-5	TRBV7-6	.	once	14	CASSEGGGQETQYF	TGTGCCAGCAGCGAAGGGGGGGGGCAGGAGACCCAGTACTTC
TRBJ1-5	TRBV28	.	.	13	CASSLSLNQPQHF	TGTGCCAGCAGTTTATCGCTAAATCAGCCCCAGCATTTT
TRBJ1-1	TRBV28	TRBD1	.	13	CASRDRGHTEAFF	TGTGCCAGCAGGGACAGGGGTCACACTGAAGCTTTCTTT
TRBJ1-2	TRBV7-8	TRBD1	.	15	CASSLGSGGGYGYTF	TGTGCCAGCAGCTTAGGATCAGGGGGCGGCTATGGCTACACCTTC
TRBJ2-1	TRBV29-1	TRBD2	once	16	CSVPAGLAGVYNEQFF	TGCAGCGTTCCAGCCGGACTAGCGGGGGTCTACAATGAGCAGTTCTTC
TRBJ1-2	TRBV6-5	.	.	13	CASSSPVQFGYTF	TGTGCCAGCAGCTCTCCGGTCCAATTTGGCTACACCTTC
TRBJ2-6	TRBV6-1	TRBD1	.	15	CASSEQGAGANVLTF	TGTGCCAGCAGTGAACAGGGGGCTGGGGCCAACGTCCTGACTTTC
TRBJ1-1	TRBV15	.	.	16	CATSRGGQGTNTEAFF	TGTGCCACCAGCAGAGGAGGTCAGGGAACGAACACTGAAGCTTTCTTT
TRBJ2-7	TRBV9	TRBD2	.	16	CASSVDPRLAAYEQYF	TGTGCCAGCAGCGTAGACCCGAGACTAGCGGCTTACGAGCAGTACTTC
TRBJ2-3	TRBV18	.	.	16	CASSPPLGAGTDTQYF	TGTGCCAGCTCGCCCCCCCTGGGGGCTGGCACAGATACGCAGTATTTT
TRBJ2-1	TRBV28	.	.	13	CASRGSSYNEQFF	TGTGCCAGCAGGGGGAGCTCCTACAATGAGCAGTTCTTC
TRBJ2-1	TRBV27	.	.	17	CASSSTSTGLEDNEQFF	TGTGCCAGCAGTTCGACCTCAACAGGGTTGGAGGACAATGAGCAGTTCTTC
TRBJ2-5	TRBV11-1	.	.	15	CASSLAGFPAETQYF	TGTGCCAGCAGCTTAGCCGGGTTCCCAGCGGAGACCCAGTACTTC
TRBJ1-6	TRBV3-1/TRBV3-2	.	.	17	CASSQDVRTWSNSPLHF	TGTGCCAGCAGCCAAGATGTCAGAACGTGGAGTAATTCACCCCTCCACTTT
TRBJ1-6	TRBV19	.	few	13	CASSPQENSPLHF	TGTGCCAGTAGTCCGCAGGAAAATTCACCCCTCCACTTT
TRBJ1-1	TRBV14	.	.	14	CASSQDWVLNEAFF	TGTGCCAGCAGCCAAGATTGGGTTTTGAATGAAGCTTTCTTT
TRBJ2-3	TRBV7-9	TRBD1	.	16	CASSLYRQGGTDTQYF	TGTGCCAGCAGCTTATATAGACAGGGTGGCACAGATACGCAGTATTTT